This entry describes one T cell receptor (beta chain). Its matching antigen is unknown. This entry belongs to a study of shared clonotypes between healthy human individuals. Study results and limitations: Rarefaction revealed incomplete sorted-subset sequencing despite large depth.

CDR3 length: 14 amino acids. The ends were cut back, 0 bases at V and 9 bases at J, with 13 bases in the middle. Germline values: CDR1 SGDLS, CDR2 YYNGEE. Here immunoSEQ multiplex PCR was the method, and the copy in TCRdb shows in-frame clones only, minus some. The sample shows about 1.5 million clones, around 97% of them seen only once. The chain uses TRBV9 and TRBJ2-1; D gene ambiguous. The sample comprised naive CD4+ T cells sorted from blood. Subset specified: CD45RA+ positively selected. This receptor was taken from a young man in good health. The CDR3 coding sequence is TGTGCCAGCAGCGTAGACGGCCCCCTAGGTGAGCAGTTCTTC. Protein sequence: CASSVDGPLGEQFF.